This T cell receptor beta chain was captured by sequencing in a study of technical replicates of blood from a few donors. V lost 5 bases to trimming and J lost 2 bases; unmatched junction nucleotides: 5. Per the germline V gene, CDR1 is SGHTA and CDR2 is FQGTGA. The CDR3 covers 15 residues. Repertoires were generated with immunoSEQ multiplex PCR, while TCRdb's copy carries only in-frame clones and drops some. The profile shows about 12,000 clones, about 86% of them singletons. The specimen sequenced was PBMCs. The clonotype comes from a human donor in good health. The chain links TRBV7-3 to TRBJ2-7; 11 bases map to TRBD2. CDR3 DNA sequence: TGTGCCAGCAGCCAAGGACTAGCGGGCCCCTACGAGCAGTACTTC. It encodes CASSQGLAGPYEQYF.